Listed below are T cell receptor beta chains from one sample, sequenced in a study of CD8 T cells in Susac syndrome. TCRdb redid the calling of the immunoSEQ multiplex PCR reads with MiXCR, one entry per CDR3 protein. The sample includes 100,000 to 150,000 distinct CDR3 sequences, about 93% seen only once; the top ten take around 0.087%. The specimen sequenced was CD4+ T cells from PBMCs. These receptors were collected from a human donor in good health. Both conserved end residues are part of each CDR3. A D gene is named only where the DNA matches it firmly. Size tells how often a clone was seen (once, few, many) or the class of an expanded clone, and some rows leave it out.

>TRBJ2-7|15|.|TRBD2|TRBV7-9
TGTGCCAGCAGCTCGTCAGCGGGAGCTCGCTACGAGCAGTACTTC
CASSSSAGARYEQYF
>TRBJ2-7|15|.|.|TRBV2
TGTGCCAGCAGTTCCTCCGGAGTCAGGCCCTACGAGCAGTACTTC
CASSSSGVRPYEQYF
>TRBJ2-5|13|.|.|TRBV11-2
TGTGCCAGCAGTCGGGAGTGGCAAGAGACCCAGTACTTC
CASSREWQETQYF
>TRBJ2-7|16|.|TRBD1|TRBV20-1
TGCAGTGCTAGTGGCGGGGCTAGGACAGGGGCCTACGAGCAGTACTTC
CSASGGARTGAYEQYF
>TRBJ2-5|15|once|.|TRBV6-2/TRBV6-3
TGTGCCAGCAGAAAGACGGGACGAGGCGGGGAGACCCAGTACTTC
CASRKTGRGGETQYF
>TRBJ2-7|15|.|TRBD1|TRBV13
TGTGCCAGCAGCCCCCGCGGACAGGTTTGGTACGAGCAGTACTTC
CASSPRGQVWYEQYF
>TRBJ1-1|13|.|.|TRBV20-1
TGCAGTGCCCCGGCCGCCATGAACACTGAAGCTTTCTTT
CSAPAAMNTEAFF
>TRBJ1-1|15|once|.|TRBV5-1
TGCGCCAGCAGCTTGTTTGGGGGAGGCAACACTGAAGCTTTCTTT
CASSLFGGGNTEAFF
>TRBJ2-1|16|once|.|TRBV9
TGTGCCAGCAGCCCCGGTGGGGCCCTGATCTACAATGAGCAGTTCTTC
CASSPGGALIYNEQFF
>TRBJ1-2|12|.|.|TRBV25-1
TGTGCCAGCAGTTTATCTGACTATGGCTACACCTTC
CASSLSDYGYTF
>TRBJ1-2|14|.|TRBD1|TRBV5-6
TGTGCCAGCAGCCTGGGACAGGGGGCGATTGGCTACACCTTC
CASSLGQGAIGYTF
>TRBJ2-1|14|.|TRBD1|TRBV15
TGTGCCACCCGTAGGGACAGGGGAAACAATGAGCAGTTCTTC
CATRRDRGNNEQFF
>TRBJ1-1|14|.|.|TRBV6-2/TRBV6-3
TGTGCCAGCACTTGGTCCAGGCCTGACACTGAAGCTTTCTTT
CASTWSRPDTEAFF
>TRBJ2-7|15|.|TRBD2|TRBV20-1
TGCAGTGCTAACGGTGGGCGGGAGCCTTCCTACGAGCAGTACTTC
CSANGGREPSYEQYF
>TRBJ2-3|14|.|.|TRBV20-1
TGCAGTGCTGAGCCGGCCCCCAGCACAGATACGCAGTATTTT
CSAEPAPSTDTQYF
>TRBJ2-1|12|.|TRBD2|TRBV12-3/TRBV12-4
TGTGCCAGCAGTCTTAGCGGGAATGAGCAGTTCTTC
CASSLSGNEQFF
>TRBJ2-2|16|.|.|TRBV18
TGTGCCAGCTCAAAATCGTTACCAGAACTAACCGGGGAGCTGTTTTTT
CASSKSLPELTGELFF
>TRBJ1-1|14|once|.|TRBV5-1
TGCGCCAGCAGCCGCGATTCGACAGGTGGGTCAGCTTTCTTT
CASSRDSTGGSAFF
>TRBJ1-4|12|.|.|TRBV4-1
TGCGCCAGCAGCCCTCTCTCCGAAAAACTGTTTTTT
CASSPLSEKLFF
>TRBJ2-7|18|.|.|TRBV30
TGTGCCTGGAGTATCCTAGCGTCCCATTTTGACAGGGCCTACGAGCAGTACTTC
CAWSILASHFDRAYEQYF
>TRBJ2-7|15|.|.|TRBV11-2
TGTGCCAGCAGCCTGGACGGGTATTACTCCTACGAGCAGTACTTC
CASSLDGYYSYEQYF
>TRBJ2-2|15|.|.|TRBV11-3
TGTGCCAGCAGCTTCTCAGGAGACAACACCGGGGAGCTGTTTTTT
CASSFSGDNTGELFF
>TRBJ1-4|14|once|TRBD1|TRBV12-3/TRBV12-4
TGTGCCAGCAGTTTCGGGACAGGCGAAGAAAAACTGTTTTTT
CASSFGTGEEKLFF
>TRBJ2-3|13|.|.|TRBV3-1
TGTGCCAGCACTACGGCAGGGACAGATACGCAGTATTTT
CASTTAGTDTQYF
>TRBJ1-5|14|.|TRBD1|TRBV2
TGTGCCAGCAGTGGACAGGGTGGGGATCAGCCCCAGCATTTT
CASSGQGGDQPQHF
>TRBJ1-2|16|.|TRBD1|TRBV12-3/TRBV12-4
TGTGCCAGCAGTTCGGTCCCGGGACAGTTATCGTATGGCTACACCTTC
CASSSVPGQLSYGYTF